This is a list of T cell receptor beta chains from one sample in a study of identical twins. In TCRdb, the 5' RACE reads were re-called with MiXCR into one record per CDR3 protein. This sample has under 500,000 distinct CDR3 sequences, with about 13% found just once. These same records also appear under a second study, on yellow fever vaccine responses in identical twins.

The sample comprised CD4+ T cells sorted from blood. These TCRs come from a woman in her late teens or twenties in good health. Each CDR3 is given without its conserved first and last residue.

V: TRBV5-1
J: TRBJ2-1
CDR3: ASSLTLASGGYEQF

V: TRBV25-1
J: TRBJ2-5
CDR3: ASSDPGQGARKTQY

V: TRBV5-1
J: TRBJ2-4
CDR3: ASSRQGASEQNIQY

V: TRBV7-9
J: TRBJ2-3
CDR3: ASSERLQSAGTQY

V: TRBV24-1
J: TRBJ2-7
CDR3: ATSDTGGEYEQY

V: TRBV29-1
J: TRBJ2-3
CDR3: SVSLRGLAGVDTQY

V: TRBV21-1
J: TRBJ2-7
CDR3: ASSNDDRDRGFYEQY

V: TRBV7-9
J: TRBJ2-7
CDR3: ASSPPAGQLNSYEQY

V: TRBV7-6
J: TRBJ2-7
CDR3: ASSLTGLPFDEQY

V: TRBV28
J: TRBJ2-3
CDR3: ASTVRDTRFTDTQY

V: TRBV12-3/TRBV12-4
J: TRBJ1-4
CDR3: ASSLIGTVGEKLF

V: TRBV12-3/TRBV12-4
J: TRBJ2-4
CDR3: ASTIPTRHRNIQY

V: TRBV21-1
J: TRBJ2-2
CDR3: ASSSRHHLDTGELF

V: TRBV28
J: TRBJ2-1
CDR3: ASSLPSYKQF

V: TRBV2
J: TRBJ1-5
CDR3: ASRTDYSNQPQH

V: TRBV20-1
J: TRBJ1-2
CDR3: SARDSSSYGYT

V: TRBV6-2/TRBV6-3
J: TRBJ2-7
CDR3: ASSYPYEQY

V: TRBV12-3/TRBV12-4
J: TRBJ1-3
CDR3: ASSGTVGNTIY

V: TRBV7-9
J: TRBJ2-7
CDR3: ASSDAGTGLYEQY

V: TRBV18
J: TRBJ2-5
CDR3: ASSPSSGEETQY

V: TRBV3-1
J: TRBJ1-1
CDR3: ASSHRGANTEAF

V: TRBV20-1
J: TRBJ2-7
CDR3: SASPGENYEQY

V: TRBV7-2
J: TRBJ2-7
CDR3: ASSFGGGEQY

V: TRBV5-1
J: TRBJ2-1
CDR3: ASSAEGAREQF

V: TRBV5-1
J: TRBJ1-5
CDR3: ASSIGPGGNQPQH

V: TRBV6-1
J: TRBJ2-1
CDR3: ASSTLAGGNSYNEQF

V: TRBV15
J: TRBJ2-5
CDR3: ATSSRSEGLGETQY

V: TRBV20-1
J: TRBJ2-5
CDR3: SARPPSGSLETQY

V: TRBV9
J: TRBJ1-1
CDR3: ASSLRDRGIEQTEAF

V: TRBV20-1
J: TRBJ2-7
CDR3: SAADMWEQY

V: TRBV27
J: TRBJ2-1
CDR3: ASTLAGGRGNEQF

V: TRBV5-5
J: TRBJ1-1
CDR3: ASSPAGVWNTEAF

V: TRBV11-2
J: TRBJ2-5
CDR3: ASSTGTMETQY

V: TRBV10-3
J: TRBJ2-1
CDR3: ATTNTYNEQF

V: TRBV5-1
J: TRBJ2-1
CDR3: ASSLLLRERGGNEQF

V: TRBV4-1
J: TRBJ2-6
CDR3: ASSQVPHNRGIGTGANVLT

V: TRBV7-9
J: TRBJ2-2
CDR3: ASTLTSGRSTGELF

V: TRBV6-2/TRBV6-3
J: TRBJ2-7
CDR3: ASSYSGPGTNYEQY

V: TRBV11-2
J: TRBJ2-1
CDR3: ASSLTSLINEQF

V: TRBV2
J: TRBJ1-5
CDR3: ASRVGMGNQPQH

V: TRBV7-3
J: TRBJ2-1
CDR3: ASSPRGHSYNEQF

V: TRBV6-1
J: TRBJ2-1
CDR3: ASWGGRANEQF

V: TRBV6-4
J: TRBJ1-1
CDR3: ASSTKGGTEAF

V: TRBV6-2/TRBV6-3
J: TRBJ2-5
CDR3: ASSRDRFRQETQY